These T cell receptor beta chains were read from a single sample in a study of blood T cell repertoires in COVID-19. TCRdb keeps only in-frame clones here, not all; method: immunoSEQ multiplex PCR. The sample gives 110,000 to 150,000 clones, over 70% of which show up once; roughly 8.6% is in the top ten. Sequencing input: peripheral blood. Receptors originate from a man aged 45 to 65 with active or convalescent COVID-19. Both conserved end residues are part of each CDR3. A D gene is named only where the DNA matches it firmly. The listing skips clone size in some rows; elsewhere it reads once, few, many or a size class.

cdr3_aa cdr3_nt clone_size j_call d_call v_call
CASSLDGYNSPLHF TGTGCCAGCAGCTTAGACGGGTATAATTCACCCCTCCACTTT - TRBJ1-6 - TRBV7-2
CASRPQNYGYTF TGTGCCAGCAGGCCACAGAACTATGGCTACACCTTC once TRBJ1-2 - TRBV6-5
CASSGPRDRGTDTQYF TGTGCCAGTAGTGGGCCCCGGGACAGGGGTACAGATACGCAGTATTTT - TRBJ2-3 TRBD1 TRBV19
CASSLRGLLGNEQFF TGTGCCAGCAGCTTACGGGGTCTCCTGGGAAATGAGCAGTTCTTC - TRBJ2-1 - TRBV7-3
CASTRGQGNLGIF TGTGCCAGCACCAGGGGACAGGGAAATCTTGGGATCTTT - TRBJ1-1 TRBD1 TRBV3-1/TRBV3-2
CASSLRRAGQGPRRGEQFF TGTGCCAGCAGCTTAAGGAGGGCGGGACAGGGGCCCAGAAGGGGTGAGCAGTTCTTC - TRBJ2-1 TRBD1 TRBV7-2
CASRSRFSVAEAFF TGCGCCAGCAGGTCCAGGTTCTCGGTCGCTGAAGCTTTCTTT - TRBJ1-1 - TRBV5-1
CASSPGLAGPETQYF TGTGCCAGCAGTCCCGGACTAGCGGGACCAGAGACCCAGTACTTC - TRBJ2-5 TRBD2 TRBV6-5
CASSSTGADGYTF TGTGCCAGCAGCTCTACAGGGGCGGATGGCTACACCTTC - TRBJ1-2 TRBD1 TRBV7-9
CASSNRRGNQPQHF TGTGCCAGCAGCAACCGACGGGGCAATCAGCCCCAGCATTTT - TRBJ1-5 - TRBV7-8
CASIPQAGGRAFF TGTGCCAGCATTCCTCAGGCAGGGGGGCGAGCTTTCTTT - TRBJ1-1 TRBD1 TRBV12-3/TRBV12-4
CATRGAAGDTEAFF TGTGCCACCAGGGGGGCCGCTGGCGACACTGAAGCTTTCTTT - TRBJ1-1 - TRBV24-1
CASSMQGPPSTDTQYF TGTGCCAGTAGTATGCAGGGGCCCCCTAGCACAGATACGCAGTATTTT - TRBJ2-3 - TRBV19
CATSREVGTILGWQYF TGTGCCACCAGCAGAGAAGTAGGTACTATACTCGGCTGGCAGTACTTC few TRBJ2-7 - TRBV15
CASSEIYGYTF TGTGCCAGCAGCGAGATCTATGGCTACACCTTC - TRBJ1-2 - TRBV28
CASSLDRGTGNTIYF TGTGCCAGCAGTTTGGACAGGGGAACTGGAAACACCATATATTTT - TRBJ1-3 TRBD1 TRBV6-2/TRBV6-3
CASSSGQGGMGGNTIYF TGTGCCAGCAGTTCGGGACAGGGGGGAATGGGAGGAAACACCATATATTTT - TRBJ1-3 TRBD1 TRBV28
CASSIEVGTGYEQYF TGTGCCAGTAGTATAGAGGTCGGGACAGGCTACGAGCAGTACTTC once TRBJ2-7 TRBD1 TRBV19
CASSQDRGRDRGAYEQYF TGCGCCAGCAGCCAAGATAGGGGCCGGGACAGGGGAGCCTACGAGCAGTACTTC - TRBJ2-7 TRBD1 TRBV4-1
CASSPRTGGNTGELFF TGTGCTAGCAGCCCGCGGACGGGGGGTAACACCGGGGAGCTGTTTTTT once TRBJ2-2 TRBD2 TRBV7-7
CASSQTGNNQPQHF TGTGCCAGCAGTCAGACAGGGAACAATCAGCCCCAGCATTTT once TRBJ1-5 TRBD1 TRBV28
CASSPWGENLVEQYF TGTGCCAGCAGCCCGTGGGGAGAAAACCTGGTCGAGCAGTACTTC - TRBJ2-7 - TRBV5-6
CASSLVGLAGADTQYF TGCGCCAGCAGCTTGGTAGGGCTAGCGGGAGCAGATACGCAGTATTTT - TRBJ2-3 TRBD2 TRBV5-1
CASSFSSYNSPLHF TGTGCCAGCAGTTTCAGCTCCTATAATTCACCCCTCCACTTT - TRBJ1-6 - TRBV28
CAWARRDRDSYEQYF TGTGCCTGGGCCCGGCGGGACAGAGATTCCTACGAGCAGTACTTC - TRBJ2-7 - TRBV30
CASSITSLAGPEQYF TGTGCCAGTAGTATTACCTCGCTAGCGGGACCCGAGCAGTACTTC - TRBJ2-7 TRBD2 TRBV19
CASSELAGIGPPDTQYF TGTGCCAGCAGTGAACTAGCGGGAATAGGACCTCCAGATACGCAGTATTTT - TRBJ2-3 TRBD2 TRBV25-1
CASSQDRSGGGEAFF TGTGCCAGCAGCCAAGATCGATCAGGGGGCGGGGAAGCTTTCTTT - TRBJ1-1 TRBD1 TRBV3-1/TRBV3-2
CSARAGGQYF TGCAGTGCTAGAGCCGGGGGGCAGTATTTT - TRBJ2-3 - TRBV20-1
CASSLRGAAETDTQYF TGTGCCAGCAGTTTACGGGGAGCGGCGGAAACAGATACGCAGTATTTT - TRBJ2-3 - TRBV27
CASSYGQGTSYEQYF TGTGCCAGCAGCTACGGACAGGGGACCTCCTACGAGCAGTACTTC - TRBJ2-7 TRBD1 TRBV5-4
CSVQFWTPEDDTQYF TGCAGCGTTCAATTTTGGACACCCGAAGACGATACGCAGTATTTT - TRBJ2-3 - TRBV29-1
CASRETGAIDTIYF TGTGCCAGCAGAGAGACAGGGGCTATTGACACCATATATTTT - TRBJ1-3 TRBD1 TRBV2
CASSLYDRPFEAFF TGTGCCAGCAGCTTGTATGACAGGCCCTTTGAAGCTTTCTTT - TRBJ1-1 - TRBV5-6
CASSSREVSYEQYF TGTGCCAGCAGCTCTCGGGAGGTCTCCTACGAGCAGTACTTC - TRBJ2-7 TRBD2 TRBV9
CASSLGYLAGGEETQYF TGTGCCAGCAGCTTAGGGTACCTAGCGGGAGGGGAAGAGACCCAGTACTTC - TRBJ2-5 TRBD2 TRBV11-3
CASSNYEMNEKLFF TGTGCCAGCAGCAACTATGAGATGAATGAAAAACTGTTTTTT - TRBJ1-4 - TRBV3-1/TRBV3-2
CASSLQGGPYNEQFF TGTGCCAGCAGTCTTCAGGGGGGACCTTACAATGAGCAGTTCTTC - TRBJ2-1 - TRBV25-1
CASSEREGGDPNTEAFF TGTGCCAGCAGTGAACGGGAAGGGGGGGATCCGAACACTGAAGCTTTCTTT - TRBJ1-1 - TRBV6-4
CASSYSQGPYEQYF TGTGCCAGCAGTTACTCACAGGGTCCCTACGAGCAGTACTTC - TRBJ2-7 - TRBV6-5
CASSQGLGETQYF TGTGCCAGCAGCCAAGGACTAGGGGAGACCCAGTACTTC - TRBJ2-5 - TRBV4-2